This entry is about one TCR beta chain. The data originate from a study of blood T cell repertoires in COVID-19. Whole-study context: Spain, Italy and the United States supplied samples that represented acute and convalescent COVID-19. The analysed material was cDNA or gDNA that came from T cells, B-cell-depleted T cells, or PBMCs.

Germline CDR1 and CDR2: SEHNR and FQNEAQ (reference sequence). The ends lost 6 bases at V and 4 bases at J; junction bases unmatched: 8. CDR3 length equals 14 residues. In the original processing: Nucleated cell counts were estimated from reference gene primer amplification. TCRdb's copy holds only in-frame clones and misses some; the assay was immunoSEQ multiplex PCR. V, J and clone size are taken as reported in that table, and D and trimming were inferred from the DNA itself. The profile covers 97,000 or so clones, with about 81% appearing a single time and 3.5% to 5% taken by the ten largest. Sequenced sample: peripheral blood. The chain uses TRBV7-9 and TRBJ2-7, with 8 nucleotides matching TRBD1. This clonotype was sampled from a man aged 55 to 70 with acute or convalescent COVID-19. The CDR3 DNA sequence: TGTGCCAGCAGGACCGGGACAGGCCAATACGAGCAGTACTTC. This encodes CASRTGTGQYEQYF.